This TCR beta chain was sequenced during a study of cytomegalovirus exposure and HLA in healthy donors. The table came from immunoSEQ multiplex PCR; TCRdb's copy has only in-frame clones and leaves some out. The sample lists tens of thousands of clones, approximately 95% seen once, with roughly 5.2% in the top ten. The donors were members of the validation cohort, which comprised more than 90 subjects and was separate from the first cohort of fewer than 700 subjects. General study results and limits: A subsequent analysis found that TCR clusters from the first cohort also tended to co-occur in the 90 to 150 validation repertoires, with around 94% of cluster scores above 0. Confirmation in vitro established that a few CMV-associated chains were specific for CMV antigens. Most TCR sequences proved rare, with some public TCRs found in many donors.

To note about this clone: Its antigen is unknown.

Germline loops: CDR1 SGHRS, CDR2 YFSETQ. V dropped 3 bases and J dropped 2 bases, with 11 bases sitting between them. The CDR3 covers 14 residues. The clonotype comes from a woman under 30 in good health and CMV-seronegative. The sequencing sample was made of PBMCs. This sequence joins TRBV5-1 and TRBJ1-1, with a possible D match to TRBD1 (5 bases). In DNA form, the CDR3 reads TGCGCCAGCAGCTCATCGGGGGGTAACACTGAAGCTTTCTTT. Protein: CASSSSGGNTEAFF.